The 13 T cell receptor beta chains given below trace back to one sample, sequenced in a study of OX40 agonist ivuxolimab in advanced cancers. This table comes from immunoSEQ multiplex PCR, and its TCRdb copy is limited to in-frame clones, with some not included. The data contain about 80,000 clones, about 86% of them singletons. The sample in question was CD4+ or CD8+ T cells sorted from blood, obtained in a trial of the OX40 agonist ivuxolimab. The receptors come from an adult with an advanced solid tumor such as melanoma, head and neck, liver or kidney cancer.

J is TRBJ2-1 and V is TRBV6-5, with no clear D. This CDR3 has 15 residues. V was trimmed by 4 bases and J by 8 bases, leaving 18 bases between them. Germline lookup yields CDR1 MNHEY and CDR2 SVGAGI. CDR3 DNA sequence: TGTGCCAGCAGTTCGCCCCGCGCCGTGGAGTATGAGCAGTTCTTC. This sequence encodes CASSSPRAVEYEQFF.

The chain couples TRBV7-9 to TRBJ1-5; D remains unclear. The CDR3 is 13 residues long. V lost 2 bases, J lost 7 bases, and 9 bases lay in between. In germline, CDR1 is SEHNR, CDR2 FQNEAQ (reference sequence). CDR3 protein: CASSLTARQPQHF. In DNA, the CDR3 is TGTGCCAGCAGCTTAACGGCGAGGCAGCCCCAGCATTTT.

The CDR3 DNA sequence: TGTGCCAGCAGCCCGGGAGCACTTGGAAACATTCAGTACTTC. This gives the protein CASSPGALGNIQYF. The V call is TRBV7-9, the J call TRBJ2-4; the D gene is possibly TRBD2 (6 bases). V was clipped by 5 bases and J by 6 bases, with 14 bases between them. CDR1 and CDR2 (germline): SEHNR, FQNEAQ (reference sequence). The CDR3 has 14 amino acids.

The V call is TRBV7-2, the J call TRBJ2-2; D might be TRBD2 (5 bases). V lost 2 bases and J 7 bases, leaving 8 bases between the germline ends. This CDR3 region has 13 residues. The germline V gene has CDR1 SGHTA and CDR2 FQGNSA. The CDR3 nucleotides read TGTGCCAGCAGCTTACGGGGTGGCGGGGAGCTGTTTTTT. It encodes CASSLRGGGELFF. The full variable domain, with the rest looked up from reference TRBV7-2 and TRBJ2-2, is GAGVSQSPSNKVTEKGKDVELRCDPISGHTALYWYRQSLGQGLEFLIYFQGNSAPDKSGLPSDRFSAERTGGSVSTLTIQRTQQEDSAVYLCASSLRGGGELFFGEGSRLTVL.

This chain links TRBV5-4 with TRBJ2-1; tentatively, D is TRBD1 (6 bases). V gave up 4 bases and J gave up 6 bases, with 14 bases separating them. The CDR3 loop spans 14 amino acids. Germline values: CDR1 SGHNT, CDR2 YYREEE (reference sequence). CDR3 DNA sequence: TGTGCCAGCAGCCCTACCGGACAGATCAATGAGCAGTTCTTC. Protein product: CASSPTGQINEQFF.

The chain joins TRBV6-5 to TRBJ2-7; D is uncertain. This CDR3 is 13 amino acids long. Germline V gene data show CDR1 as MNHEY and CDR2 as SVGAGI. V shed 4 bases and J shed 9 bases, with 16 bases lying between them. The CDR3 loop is CASSSGLKFGQYF. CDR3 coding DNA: TGTGCCAGCAGTTCGGGCCTCAAATTCGGGCAGTACTTC.

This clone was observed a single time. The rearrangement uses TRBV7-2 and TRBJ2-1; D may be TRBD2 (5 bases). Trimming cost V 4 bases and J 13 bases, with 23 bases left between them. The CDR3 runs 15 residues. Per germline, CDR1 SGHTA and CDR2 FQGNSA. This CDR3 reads CASSSSVTGIQPQFF. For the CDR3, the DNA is TGTGCCAGCAGCTCCAGTGTAACGGGGATTCAACCTCAGTTCTTC.

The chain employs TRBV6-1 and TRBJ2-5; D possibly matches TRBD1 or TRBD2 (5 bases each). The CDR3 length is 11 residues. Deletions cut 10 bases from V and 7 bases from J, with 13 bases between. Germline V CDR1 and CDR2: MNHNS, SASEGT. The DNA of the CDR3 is TGTGCCACGGGACCTGGGGGGACCCAGTACTTC. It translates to CATGPGGTQYF.

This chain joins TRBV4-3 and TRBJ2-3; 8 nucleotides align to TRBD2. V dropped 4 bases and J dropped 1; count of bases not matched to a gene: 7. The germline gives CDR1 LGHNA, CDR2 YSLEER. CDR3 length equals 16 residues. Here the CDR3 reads CASSLGARGGTDTQYF. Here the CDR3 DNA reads TGCGCCAGCAGCCTCGGAGCGCGGGGGGGCACAGATACGCAGTATTTT.

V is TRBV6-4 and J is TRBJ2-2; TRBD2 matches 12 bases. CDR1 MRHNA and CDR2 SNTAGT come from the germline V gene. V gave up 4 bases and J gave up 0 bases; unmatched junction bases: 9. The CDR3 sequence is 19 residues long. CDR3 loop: CASSGPLAGGTANTGELFF. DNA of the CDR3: TGTGCCAGCAGTGGGCCCCTAGCGGGAGGGACTGCGAACACCGGGGAGCTGTTTTTT.

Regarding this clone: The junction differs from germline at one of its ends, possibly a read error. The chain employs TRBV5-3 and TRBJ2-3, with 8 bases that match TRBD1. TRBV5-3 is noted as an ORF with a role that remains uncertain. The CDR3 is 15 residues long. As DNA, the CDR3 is TGTGCCAGCAGCTTATCTTCGACAGGGGTGGATACGCAGTATTTT. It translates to CASSLSSTGVDTQYF.

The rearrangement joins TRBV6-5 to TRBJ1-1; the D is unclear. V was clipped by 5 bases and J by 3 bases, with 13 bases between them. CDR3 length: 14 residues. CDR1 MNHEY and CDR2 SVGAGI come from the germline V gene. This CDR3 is CASSRREIDTEAFF. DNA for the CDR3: TGTGCCAGCAGTAGAAGGGAGATCGACACTGAAGCTTTCTTT.

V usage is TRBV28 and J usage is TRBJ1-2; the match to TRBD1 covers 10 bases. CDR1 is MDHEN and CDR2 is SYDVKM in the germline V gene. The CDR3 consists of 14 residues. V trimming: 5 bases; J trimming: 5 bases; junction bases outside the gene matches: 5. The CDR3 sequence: CASSLQDRGYGYTF. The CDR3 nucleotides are TGTGCCAGCAGTCTCCAGGACAGGGGGTATGGCTACACCTTC.